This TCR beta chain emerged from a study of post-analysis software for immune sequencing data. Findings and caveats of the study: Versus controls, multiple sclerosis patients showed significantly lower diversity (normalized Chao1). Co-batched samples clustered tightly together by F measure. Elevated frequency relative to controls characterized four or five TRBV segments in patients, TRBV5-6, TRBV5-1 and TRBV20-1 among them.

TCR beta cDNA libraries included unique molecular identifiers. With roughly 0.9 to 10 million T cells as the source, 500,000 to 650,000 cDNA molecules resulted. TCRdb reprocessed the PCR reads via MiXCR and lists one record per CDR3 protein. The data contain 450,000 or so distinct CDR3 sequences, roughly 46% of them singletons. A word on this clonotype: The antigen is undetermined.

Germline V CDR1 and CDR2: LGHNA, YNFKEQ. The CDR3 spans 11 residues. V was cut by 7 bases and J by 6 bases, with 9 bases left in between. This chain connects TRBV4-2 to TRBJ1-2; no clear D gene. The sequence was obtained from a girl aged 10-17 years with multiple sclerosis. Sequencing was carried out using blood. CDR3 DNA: TGTGCCAGCATGGCCAACGATGGCTACACCTTC. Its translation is CASMANDGYTF.